A selection of T cell receptor beta chains follows, all from one sample in a study of cytomegalovirus exposure and HLA in healthy donors. The method was immunoSEQ multiplex PCR; TCRdb's version includes in-frame clones alone and lacks a portion of them. The sample table sets out some 200,000 clones. The source material was PBMCs. The receptors here all came from a man younger than 45 in good health and CMV-seronegative. Each CDR3 is given with its conserved first and last residue. The order of the fields is D gene, V gene, J gene, CDR3 protein, CDR3 DNA. D genes are given only for firm matches.

d_call: TRBD1; v_call: TRBV25-1; j_call: TRBJ1-1; cdr3_aa: CASSDIQGLNTEAFF; cdr3_nt: TGTGCCAGCAGTGACATACAGGGGTTGAACACTGAAGCTTTCTTT
d_call: TRBD1; v_call: TRBV30; j_call: TRBJ2-5; cdr3_aa: CAWYDRGQTQYF; cdr3_nt: TGTGCCTGGTATGACAGGGGCCAGACCCAGTACTTC
d_call: .; v_call: TRBV10-3; j_call: TRBJ2-1; cdr3_aa: CATSGQNIQGEQFF; cdr3_nt: TGTGCCACCTCGGGACAAAACATCCAGGGTGAGCAGTTCTTC
d_call: .; v_call: TRBV5-5; j_call: TRBJ1-1; cdr3_aa: CASSSYDRMNTEAFF; cdr3_nt: TGTGCCAGCAGCTCTTACGACAGAATGAACACTGAAGCTTTCTTT
d_call: .; v_call: TRBV7-3; j_call: TRBJ2-7; cdr3_aa: CASSFSGDSSYEQYF; cdr3_nt: TGTGCCAGCAGCTTTTCCGGGGATTCCTCCTACGAGCAGTACTTC
d_call: TRBD1; v_call: TRBV7-9; j_call: TRBJ1-1; cdr3_aa: CASSQGQGRRTEAFF; cdr3_nt: TGTGCCAGCAGCCAGGGACAGGGGAGGCGCACTGAAGCTTTCTTT
d_call: .; v_call: TRBV19; j_call: TRBJ1-4; cdr3_aa: CASSIASRSGGKLFF; cdr3_nt: TGTGCCAGTAGTATAGCTAGTCGGTCCGGAGGAAAACTGTTTTTT
d_call: .; v_call: TRBV5-5; j_call: TRBJ1-5; cdr3_aa: CASSLPPVGSAGQPQHF; cdr3_nt: TGTGCCAGCAGCTTGCCCCCGGTAGGTTCGGCGGGTCAGCCCCAGCATTTT
d_call: .; v_call: TRBV10-1; j_call: TRBJ2-2; cdr3_aa: CASSLNTGELFF; cdr3_nt: TGCGCCAGCAGCTTGAACACCGGGGAGCTGTTTTTT
d_call: .; v_call: TRBV10-2; j_call: TRBJ1-1; cdr3_aa: CASREQPLLEAFF; cdr3_nt: TGCGCCAGCAGGGAACAGCCCCTACTTGAAGCTTTCTTT
d_call: .; v_call: TRBV14; j_call: TRBJ1-4; cdr3_aa: CASSPRFATNEKLFF; cdr3_nt: TGTGCCAGCAGCCCGCGGTTTGCAACTAATGAAAAACTGTTTTTT
d_call: TRBD1; v_call: TRBV6-1; j_call: TRBJ2-7; cdr3_aa: CATPSEQGSYEQYF; cdr3_nt: TGTGCCACCCCCTCGGAACAGGGGTCCTACGAGCAGTACTTC
d_call: .; v_call: TRBV6-1; j_call: TRBJ1-1; cdr3_aa: CASRDPGRTEAFF; cdr3_nt: TGTGCCAGCAGGGACCCGGGAAGGACTGAAGCTTTCTTT
d_call: TRBD2; v_call: TRBV28; j_call: TRBJ2-3; cdr3_aa: CASSSPGAAGGIDTQYF; cdr3_nt: TGTGCCAGCAGTTCCCCGGGGGCCGCGGGAGGGATAGATACGCAGTATTTT
d_call: TRBD2; v_call: TRBV2; j_call: TRBJ2-4; cdr3_aa: CASTGLPLGKGIQYF; cdr3_nt: TGTGCCAGCACGGGACTACCCTTAGGGAAAGGCATTCAGTACTTC
d_call: TRBD2; v_call: TRBV7-7; j_call: TRBJ2-1; cdr3_aa: CASSLEASGGNNEQFF; cdr3_nt: TGTGCCAGCAGCTTAGAGGCTAGCGGGGGGAATAATGAGCAGTTCTTC
d_call: TRBD1; v_call: TRBV6-5; j_call: TRBJ2-7; cdr3_aa: CASGRRTGAYEQYF; cdr3_nt: TGTGCCAGTGGGCGGAGGACAGGGGCCTACGAGCAGTACTTC
d_call: TRBD1; v_call: TRBV15; j_call: TRBJ2-2; cdr3_aa: CATSRARGQHTGELFF; cdr3_nt: TGTGCCACCAGCAGAGCAAGGGGGCAGCACACCGGGGAGCTGTTTTTT
d_call: .; v_call: TRBV2; j_call: TRBJ2-7; cdr3_aa: CASSDSFYEQYF; cdr3_nt: TGTGCCAGCAGTGACAGTTTCTACGAGCAGTACTTC
d_call: TRBD1; v_call: TRBV5-4; j_call: TRBJ2-6; cdr3_aa: CASSSRTGDLRGANVLTF; cdr3_nt: TGTGCCAGCAGCTCGCGGACAGGGGATTTAAGGGGGGCCAACGTCCTGACTTTC
d_call: TRBD1; v_call: TRBV6-5; j_call: TRBJ1-6; cdr3_aa: CASSYDRGNSPLHF; cdr3_nt: TGTGCCAGCAGTTATGACAGGGGAAATTCACCCCTCCACTTT
d_call: TRBD2; v_call: TRBV7-9; j_call: TRBJ2-3; cdr3_aa: CASSPTSGGATDTQYF; cdr3_nt: TGTGCCAGCAGCCCAACTAGCGGGGGGGCTACAGATACGCAGTATTTT
d_call: TRBD2; v_call: TRBV11-3; j_call: TRBJ2-1; cdr3_aa: CASSLGGLAGGLFYNEQFF; cdr3_nt: TGTGCCAGCAGCTTAGGCGGGCTAGCGGGAGGGTTATTTTATAATGAGCAGTTCTTC
d_call: .; v_call: TRBV11-3; j_call: TRBJ1-1; cdr3_aa: CASQKGLNTEAFF; cdr3_nt: TGTGCCAGCCAGAAGGGGTTGAACACTGAAGCTTTCTTT
d_call: TRBD1; v_call: TRBV27; j_call: TRBJ1-2; cdr3_aa: CASRPTGGTGYTF; cdr3_nt: TGTGCCAGCAGGCCGACAGGGGGCACTGGCTACACCTTC
d_call: TRBD2; v_call: TRBV7-8; j_call: TRBJ2-7; cdr3_aa: CASSLALAGGQYF; cdr3_nt: TGTGCCAGCAGCTTAGCACTAGCGGGGGGCCAGTACTTC
d_call: TRBD2; v_call: TRBV7-6; j_call: TRBJ2-1; cdr3_aa: CASSLRSGGYNEQFF; cdr3_nt: TGTGCCAGCAGCTTACGTAGCGGGGGCTACAATGAGCAGTTCTTC